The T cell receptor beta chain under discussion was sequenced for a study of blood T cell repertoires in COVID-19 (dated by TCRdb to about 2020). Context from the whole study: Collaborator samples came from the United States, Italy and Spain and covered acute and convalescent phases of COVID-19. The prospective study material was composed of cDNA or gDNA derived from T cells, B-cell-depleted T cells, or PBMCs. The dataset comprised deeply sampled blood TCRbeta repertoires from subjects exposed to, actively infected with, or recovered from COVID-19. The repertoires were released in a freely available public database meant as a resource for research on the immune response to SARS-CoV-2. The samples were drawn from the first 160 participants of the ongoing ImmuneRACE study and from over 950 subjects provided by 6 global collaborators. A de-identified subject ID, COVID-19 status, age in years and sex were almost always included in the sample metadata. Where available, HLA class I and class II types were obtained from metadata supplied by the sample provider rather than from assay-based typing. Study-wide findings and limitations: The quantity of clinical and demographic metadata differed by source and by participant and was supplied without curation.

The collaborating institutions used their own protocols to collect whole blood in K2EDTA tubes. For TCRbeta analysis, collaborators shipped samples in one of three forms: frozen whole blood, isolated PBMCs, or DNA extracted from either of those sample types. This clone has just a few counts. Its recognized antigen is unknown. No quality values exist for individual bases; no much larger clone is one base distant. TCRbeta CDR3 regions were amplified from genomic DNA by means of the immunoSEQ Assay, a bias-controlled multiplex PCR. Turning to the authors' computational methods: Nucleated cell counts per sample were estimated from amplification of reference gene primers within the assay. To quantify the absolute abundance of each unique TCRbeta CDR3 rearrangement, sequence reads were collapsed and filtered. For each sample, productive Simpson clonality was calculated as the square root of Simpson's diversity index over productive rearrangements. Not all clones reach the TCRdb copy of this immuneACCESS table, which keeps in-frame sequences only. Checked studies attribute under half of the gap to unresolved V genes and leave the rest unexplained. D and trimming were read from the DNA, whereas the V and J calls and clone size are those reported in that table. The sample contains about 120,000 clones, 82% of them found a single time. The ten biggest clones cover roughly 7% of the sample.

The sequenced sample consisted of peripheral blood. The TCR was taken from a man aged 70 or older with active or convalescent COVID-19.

The CDR3 protein: CAIRSTDSPNSPLHF. The nucleotide sequence reads TGTGCCATCAGATCCACGGACAGTCCTAATTCACCCCTCCACTTT. The chain is encoded by TRBV10-3 joined to TRBJ1-6; TRBD1 is perhaps the D gene, given 6 matching bases. CDR1 and CDR2, looked up from the germline V gene, are ENHRY and SYGVKD. Trimming removed 6 bases from V and 6 bases from J, leaving 15 bases between the germline ends. The CDR3 starts with the cysteine, ends with the phenylalanine, and has 15 residues. Only CDR3 DNA remains: 45 bases, in frame from the first base.